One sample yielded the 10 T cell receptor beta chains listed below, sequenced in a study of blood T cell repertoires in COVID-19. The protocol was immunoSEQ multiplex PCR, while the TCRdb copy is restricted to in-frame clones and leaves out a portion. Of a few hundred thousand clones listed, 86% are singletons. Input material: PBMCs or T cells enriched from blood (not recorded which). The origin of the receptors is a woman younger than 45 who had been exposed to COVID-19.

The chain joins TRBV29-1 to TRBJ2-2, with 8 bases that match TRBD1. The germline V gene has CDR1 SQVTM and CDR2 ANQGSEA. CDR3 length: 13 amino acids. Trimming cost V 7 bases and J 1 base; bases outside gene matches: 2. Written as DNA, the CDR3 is TGCAGCGCTGGACAGGGGAACACCGGGGAGCTGTTTTTT. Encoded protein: CSAGQGNTGELFF.

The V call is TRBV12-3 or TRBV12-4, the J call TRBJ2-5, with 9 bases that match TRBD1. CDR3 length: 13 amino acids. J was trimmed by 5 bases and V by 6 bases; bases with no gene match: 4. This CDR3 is CASSLGTGETQYF. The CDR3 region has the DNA TGTGCCAGCAGCCTCGGGACAGGGGAGACCCAGTACTTC.

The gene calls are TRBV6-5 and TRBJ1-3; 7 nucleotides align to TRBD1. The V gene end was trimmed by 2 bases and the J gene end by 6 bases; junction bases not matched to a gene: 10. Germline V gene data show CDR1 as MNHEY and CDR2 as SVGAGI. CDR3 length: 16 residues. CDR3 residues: CASSYPGDSPTNTIYF. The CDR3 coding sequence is TGTGCCAGCAGTTACCCGGGGGACAGCCCAACAAACACCATATATTTT.

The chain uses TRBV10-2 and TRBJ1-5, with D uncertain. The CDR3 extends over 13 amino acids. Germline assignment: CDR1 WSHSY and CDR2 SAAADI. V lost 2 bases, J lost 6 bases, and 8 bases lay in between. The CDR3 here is CASSEGGLQPQHF. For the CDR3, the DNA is TGCGCCAGCAGTGAGGGCGGCCTTCAGCCCCAGCATTTT.

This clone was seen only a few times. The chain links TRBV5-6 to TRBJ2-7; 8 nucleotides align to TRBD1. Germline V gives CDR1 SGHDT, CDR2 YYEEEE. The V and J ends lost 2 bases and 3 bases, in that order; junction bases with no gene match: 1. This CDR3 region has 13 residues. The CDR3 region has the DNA TGTGCCAGCAGCTTTGGGACAGGCTACGAGCAGTACTTC. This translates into CASSFGTGYEQYF.

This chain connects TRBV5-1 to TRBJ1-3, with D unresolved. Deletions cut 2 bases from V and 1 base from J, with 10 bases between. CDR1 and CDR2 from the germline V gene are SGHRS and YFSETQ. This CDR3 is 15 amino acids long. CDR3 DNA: TGCGCCAGCAGCTTTCGGGGAGAATCTGGAAACACCATATATTTT. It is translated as CASSFRGESGNTIYF.

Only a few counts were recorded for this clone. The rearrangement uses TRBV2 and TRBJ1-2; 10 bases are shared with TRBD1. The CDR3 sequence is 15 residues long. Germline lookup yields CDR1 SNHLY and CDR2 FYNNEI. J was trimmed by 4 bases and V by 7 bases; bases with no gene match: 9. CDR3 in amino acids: CASNRGQGYGYGYTF. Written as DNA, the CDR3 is TGTGCCAGCAACCGGGGACAGGGGTACGGCTATGGCTACACCTTC.

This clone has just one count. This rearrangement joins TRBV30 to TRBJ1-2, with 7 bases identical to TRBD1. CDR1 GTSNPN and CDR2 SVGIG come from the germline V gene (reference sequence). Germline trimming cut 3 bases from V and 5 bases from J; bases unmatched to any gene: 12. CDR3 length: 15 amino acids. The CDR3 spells CAWRNRGGPLYGYTF. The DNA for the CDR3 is TGTGCCTGGAGGAACAGGGGCGGGCCCCTTTATGGCTACACCTTC.

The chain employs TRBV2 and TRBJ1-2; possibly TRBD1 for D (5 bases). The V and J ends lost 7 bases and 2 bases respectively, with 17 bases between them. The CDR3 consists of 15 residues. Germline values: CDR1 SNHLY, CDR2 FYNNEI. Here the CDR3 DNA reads TGTGCCAGCATCACCGATCTGGGGGGGAACTATGGCTACACCTTC. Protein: CASITDLGGNYGYTF.

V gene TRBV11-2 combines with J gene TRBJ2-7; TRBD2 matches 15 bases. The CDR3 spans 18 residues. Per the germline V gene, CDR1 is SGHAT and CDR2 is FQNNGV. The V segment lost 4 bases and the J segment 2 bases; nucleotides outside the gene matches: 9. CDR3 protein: CASSSQGTSGGKPYEQYF. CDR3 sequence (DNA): TGTGCCAGCAGCTCTCAGGGGACTAGCGGGGGGAAACCCTACGAGCAGTACTTC. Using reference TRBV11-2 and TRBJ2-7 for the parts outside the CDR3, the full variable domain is EAGVAQSPRYKIIEKRQSVAFWCNPISGHATLYWYQQILGQGPKLLIQFQNNGVVDDSQLPKDRFSAERLKGVDSTLKIQPAKLEDSAVYLCASSSQGTSGGKPYEQYFGPGTRLTVT.